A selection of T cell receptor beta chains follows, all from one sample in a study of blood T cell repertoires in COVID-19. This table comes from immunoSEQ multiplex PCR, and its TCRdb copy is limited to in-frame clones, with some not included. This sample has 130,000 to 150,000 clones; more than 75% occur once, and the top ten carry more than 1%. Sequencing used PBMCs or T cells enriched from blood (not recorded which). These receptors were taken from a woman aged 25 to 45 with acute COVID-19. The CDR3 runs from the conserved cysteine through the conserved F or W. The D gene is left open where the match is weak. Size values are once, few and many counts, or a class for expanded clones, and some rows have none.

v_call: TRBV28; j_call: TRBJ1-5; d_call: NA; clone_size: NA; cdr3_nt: TGTGCCAGCAGTTTTGGCAGGGGAGCGAATCAGCCCCAGCATTTT; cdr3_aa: CASSFGRGANQPQHF
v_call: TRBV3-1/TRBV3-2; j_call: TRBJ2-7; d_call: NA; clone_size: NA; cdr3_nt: TGTGCCAGCAGCTTCGCAGGGTACGAGCAGTACTTC; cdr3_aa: CASSFAGYEQYF
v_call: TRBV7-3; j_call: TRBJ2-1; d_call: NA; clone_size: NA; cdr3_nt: TGTGCCAGCAGCTTAAGCGGGAATGAGCAGTTCTTC; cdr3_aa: CASSLSGNEQFF
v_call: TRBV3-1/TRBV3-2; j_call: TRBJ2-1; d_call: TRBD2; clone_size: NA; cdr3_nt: TGTGCCAGCAGCCCGGGGGTTGCTAGCGGGAGTAGCAATGAGCAGTTCTTC; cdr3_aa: CASSPGVASGSSNEQFF
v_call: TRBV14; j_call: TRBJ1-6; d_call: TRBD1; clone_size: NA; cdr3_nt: TGTGCCAGCAGCCAAGCCCAGGGGGGTTCACCCCTCCACTTT; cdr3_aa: CASSQAQGGSPLHF
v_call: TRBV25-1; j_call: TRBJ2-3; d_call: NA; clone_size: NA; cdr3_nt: TGTGCCAGCAGCCCCGTTTGGGGCGTTGGGACAGATACGCAGTATTTT; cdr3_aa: CASSPVWGVGTDTQYF
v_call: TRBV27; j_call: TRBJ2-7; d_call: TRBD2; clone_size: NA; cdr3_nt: TGTGCCAGCGGAAGGGGACTAGCGAGCTACGAGCAGTACTTC; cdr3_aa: CASGRGLASYEQYF
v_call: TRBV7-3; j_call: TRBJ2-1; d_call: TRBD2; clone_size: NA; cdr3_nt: TGTGCCAGCAGCTTTGGGACTAGCGGGAGCGGTGAGCAGTTCTTC; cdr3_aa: CASSFGTSGSGEQFF
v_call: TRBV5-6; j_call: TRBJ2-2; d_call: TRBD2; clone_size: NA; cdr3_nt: TGTGCCAGCAGCCTCCGGACTAGCGGGGGATACACCGGGGAGCTGTTTTTT; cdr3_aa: CASSLRTSGGYTGELFF
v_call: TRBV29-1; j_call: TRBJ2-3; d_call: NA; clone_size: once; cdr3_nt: TGCAGCGTTGAGTTGATTAGCGGAAGCCACCTCCGAGATACGCAGTATTTT; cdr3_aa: CSVELISGSHLRDTQYF
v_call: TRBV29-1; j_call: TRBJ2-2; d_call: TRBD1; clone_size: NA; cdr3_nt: TGCAGCGTTGAAGGGACAGGTGCCGGGGAGCTGTTTTTT; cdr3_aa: CSVEGTGAGELFF
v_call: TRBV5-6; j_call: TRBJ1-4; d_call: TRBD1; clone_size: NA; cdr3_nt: TGTGCCAGCAGCTTCGGGACAGGGAATGAAAAACTGTTTTTT; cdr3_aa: CASSFGTGNEKLFF
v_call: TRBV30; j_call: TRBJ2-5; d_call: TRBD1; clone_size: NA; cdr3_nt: TGTGCCTGGAGTTTAAACGCAGGGGGTTCAGAGACCCAGTACTTC; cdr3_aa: CAWSLNAGGSETQYF
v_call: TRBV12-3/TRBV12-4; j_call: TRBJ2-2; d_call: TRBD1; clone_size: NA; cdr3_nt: TGTGCCAGCAGCTACGACAGGGGGTTGGAGCTGTTTTTT; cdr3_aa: CASSYDRGLELFF
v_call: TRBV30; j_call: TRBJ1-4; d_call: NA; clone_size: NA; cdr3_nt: TGTGCCTGGAGTGTTCGGGTGACTAATGAAAAACTGTTTTTT; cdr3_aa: CAWSVRVTNEKLFF
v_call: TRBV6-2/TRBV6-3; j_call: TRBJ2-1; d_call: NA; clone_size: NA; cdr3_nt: TGTGCCAGCAGTTACTCGATCGCCAGGATATTGGCCCCCTCCTACAATGAGCAGTTCTTC; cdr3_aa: CASSYSIARILAPSYNEQFF
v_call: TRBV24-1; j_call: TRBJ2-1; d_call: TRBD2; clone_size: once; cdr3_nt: TGTGCCACCAGTGATAGCCAGCGGGGCAATGAGCAGTTCTTC; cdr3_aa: CATSDSQRGNEQFF